This entry is about one TCR beta chain. The target antigen is unknown. The junction departs from germline at one end; a sequencing error may be responsible. CDR3-region Arm-PCR and iRepertoire HTBI primers produced the TCR beta libraries. TCRdb fed the multiplex PCR reads into MiXCR, producing one record per CDR3 protein. The sample holds 700,000 or so distinct CDR3 sequences, about 30% seen once. These data are taken from a study of regulatory T cells in long-lasting Graves disease. Looking at the study overall: Persistent Graves' disease required over 5 years of antithyroid drugs and positive TSH receptor antibodies.

There are 17 residues in the CDR3. The germline V gene has CDR1 MNHNS and CDR2 SASEGT. The time point is: persistent/refractory GD, antithyroid drugs over 5 years with positive TRAb. RNA isolated from PBMCs was used to make the TCR library. Graves' disease diagnosis relied on American Thyroid Association guidelines. The study's findings and limits: New patients shared about 910 public clonotypes, and persistent patients shared more, with over 2,500.

Sequenced material: peripheral blood mononuclear cells (PBMCs), taken when the disease was refractory, from a patient treated with antithyroid drugs. The chain carries TRBV6-1 and TRBJ2-6; TRBD1 matches 10 bases. The receptor was isolated from a female donor with Graves disease. The CDR3 sequence: CASGRDRGFSGANVPTF. DNA for the CDR3: TGTGCCAGCGGACGGGACAGGGGATTCTCTGGGGCCAACGTCCCGACTTTC.